Below are 20 T cell receptor beta chains sequenced from a single sample in a study of T-cell reconstitution after alpha-beta-depleted transplantation in children (dated by TCRdb to about 2016). Library preparation used PCR. Instrument on record: Illumina HiSeq 2500. To normalize quantification of the TCRbeta repertoire, the TCR libraries were built with molecular barcoding that relied on unique molecular identifiers. TCRdb reran the public reads through fastp at Q25 and MiXCR, keeping productive beta chains. Each CDR3 protein appears once, grouped with its most common genes and DNA. Present in this sample are over 150,000 distinct CDR3 sequences, 13% to 15% of which were seen just once. The ten largest clones capture around 13% of the sample. The sample here was PBMCs from the stem cell graft donor, taken from the stem cell graft. The receptors derive from a human donor who donated a stem cell graft to a child with acute lymphoblastic leukemia.

The chain recombines TRBV29-1 with TRBJ1-4; D is ambiguous. Germline CDR1 reads SQVTM; CDR2 reads ANQGSEA. The length of the CDR3 is 14 residues. The ends were cut back, 6 bases at V and 0 bases at J, with 11 bases in the middle. CDR3 coding DNA: TGCAGCGTAGCGGGCCCCGCAACTAATGAAAAACTGTTTTTT. Protein sequence: CSVAGPATNEKLFF.

This clonotype was counted at least ten times. The chain is built from TRBV20-1 and TRBJ2-3, with 14 bases lining up with TRBD2. This CDR3 spans 15 amino acids. The V gene end was trimmed by 5 bases and the J gene end by 5 bases; junction bases not matched to a gene: 6. CDR1 and CDR2 from the germline V gene are DFQATT and SNEGSKA (reference sequence). The CDR3 spells CSAPGTSGREDTQYF. The CDR3 bases are TGCAGTGCTCCCGGGACTAGCGGGAGAGAAGATACGCAGTATTTT.

This clonotype was seen many times. This sequence joins TRBV12-3 or TRBV12-4 and TRBJ1-2; unclear D gene. The ends were cut back, 5 bases at V and 2 bases at J, with 12 bases in the middle. CDR3 length equals 14 residues. In DNA form, the CDR3 reads TGTGCCAGCAGTAAATCAGCGATAAACTATGGCTACACCTTC. Amino acids: CASSKSAINYGYTF.

The table lists this clonotype with many counts. This chain links TRBV5-1 with TRBJ1-2, with D tentatively TRBD1 (5 bases). This CDR3 has 14 residues. From germline, CDR1 is SGHRS and CDR2 YFSETQ. V lost 0 bases and J lost 2, with 8 bases in between. The CDR3, as DNA: TGCGCCAGCAGCTTGGGAGGGGCCAACTATGGCTACACCTTC. Translated, it gives CASSLGGANYGYTF.

This clonotype was recorded at least ten times. This sequence joins TRBV12-3 or TRBV12-4 and TRBJ2-5; D is unclear. The CDR3 is 15 residues long. Deletions cut 5 bases from V and 2 bases from J, with 15 bases between. In nucleotides, the CDR3 is TGTGCCAGCAGTAAAGGACGGATTCGTCAAGAGACCCAGTACTTC. Amino acid sequence: CASSKGRIRQETQYF.

The sample holds many counts of this clonotype. The chain recombines TRBV7-9 with TRBJ2-3; 7 nucleotides agree with TRBD1. This CDR3 is built from 15 residues. Trimming removed 5 bases from V and 5 bases from J; junction bases left unmatched: 10. The V gene's germline CDR1 is SEHNR and CDR2 FQNEAQ (reference sequence). In DNA form, the CDR3 reads TGTGCCAGCAGCCGATGGGAAGCAGGGGGAGATACGCAGTATTTT. Protein sequence: CASSRWEAGGDTQYF.

This clonotype appeared a few times. V usage is TRBV27 and J usage is TRBJ2-1, with 8 nucleotides matching TRBD1. The CDR3 contains 13 residues. Trimming removed 5 bases from V and 8 bases from J; junction bases left unmatched: 5. CDR1 and CDR2 (germline): MNHEY, SMNVEV (reference sequence). The CDR3 sequence is CASSRQGNYEQFF. The CDR3 DNA is TGTGCCAGCAGTCGACAGGGGAATTATGAGCAGTTCTTC.

The genes are TRBV20-1 and TRBJ2-1; TRBD2 agrees at 16 bases. The germline V gene encodes CDR1 DFQATT and CDR2 SNEGSKA (reference sequence). This CDR3 is built from 17 residues. The CDR3 region is CRALSGTSGRAGDEQFF. Here the CDR3 DNA reads TGCAGGGCCTTATCCGGGACTAGCGGGAGGGCGGGGGATGAGCAGTTCTTC.

About this clonotype itself: A much larger clone sits a single nucleotide away, making a read error possible. This sequence joins TRBV27 and TRBJ2-7; possible D gene TRBD2, 6 bases. The CDR3 has 15 residues. Germline V gene data show CDR1 as MNHEY and CDR2 as SMNVEV (reference sequence). V lost 5 bases to trimming and J lost 1 base, with 15 bases between them. DNA of the CDR3: TGTGCCAGCAGTGCCTGGGGGGATGTATCCTACGAGCAGTACTTC. Its protein is CASSAWGDVSYEQYF.

This clonotype was observed a handful of times. The rearrangement joins TRBV5-1 to TRBJ1-1; D possibly corresponds to TRBD1 (5 bases). The germline V gene encodes CDR1 SGHRS and CDR2 YFSETQ. CDR3 length: 16 amino acids. V gave up 5 bases and J gave up 3 bases, with 20 bases separating them. Here the CDR3 DNA reads TGCGCCAGCAGTCTAACCCGGGACTCCATCCACACTGAAGCTTTCTTT. This gives the protein CASSLTRDSIHTEAFF.

The chain couples TRBV5-1 to TRBJ2-1, with 10 bases matching TRBD2. CDR3 length equals 16 residues. V shed 0 bases and J 10 bases; nucleotides not matched to a gene: 10. Looked up from germline, CDR1 is SGHRS and CDR2 is YFSETQ. The DNA for the CDR3 is TGCGCCAGCAGCTTGGTTGGGGCTAGCGGGAGCCGCGAGCAGTTCTTC. Protein product: CASSLVGASGSREQFF.

The rearrangement uses TRBV12-3 or TRBV12-4 and TRBJ1-6; D unresolved. V was trimmed by 6 bases and J by 13 bases, leaving 13 bases between them. CDR3 size: 12 residues. CDR3 sequence (DNA): TGTGCCAGCAGCCTTTCCCCGAGTCCCCTCCACTTT. Protein: CASSLSPSPLHF.

Many counts were recorded for this clonotype. The rearrangement links TRBV6-1 to TRBJ1-3; a weak D match, TRBD1 (5 bases). With 6 bases removed from V and 0 bases from J, the gap between germline ends came to 12 bases. The CDR3 runs to 15 residues. Germline values: CDR1 MNHNS, CDR2 SASEGT. The CDR3 region is CASSHRGYSGNTIYF. DNA for the CDR3: TGTGCCAGCAGCCACCGGGGGTACTCTGGAAACACCATATATTTT.

This clonotype was recorded a few times. The J gene is TRBJ2-3, the V gene TRBV5-1, with 10 positions matching TRBD1. The V segment lost 4 bases and the J segment 7 bases; nucleotides outside the gene matches: 12. This CDR3 is built from 16 residues. The germline V gene has CDR1 SGHRS and CDR2 YFSETQ. CDR3 in amino acids: CASSPPPGQGLNTQYF. CDR3 DNA sequence: TGCGCCAGCAGCCCCCCCCCGGGACAGGGGCTCAATACGCAGTATTTT.

This clonotype was recorded many times. The chain combines TRBV20-1 with TRBJ2-7; D is unclear. V was cut by 0 bases and J by 4 bases, with 10 bases left in between. This CDR3 has 13 residues. The V gene's germline CDR1 is DFQATT and CDR2 SNEGSKA (reference sequence). The CDR3, as DNA: TGCAGTGCTAGAGATCCCCAACGGTACGAGCAGTACTTC. Encoded protein: CSARDPQRYEQYF.

The J gene is TRBJ2-5, the V gene TRBV13; tentatively, D is TRBD2 (6 bases). Germline CDR1 reads PRHDT; CDR2 reads FYEKMQ (reference sequence). This CDR3 has 16 residues. V was trimmed by 5 bases and J by 5 bases, leaving 21 bases between them. The CDR3 DNA follows: TGTGCCAGCAGCCAACGGGTCGGGAGATGGCGGGAGACCCAGTACTTC. Encoded protein: CASSQRVGRWRETQYF.

This clonotype was detected only once. The rearrangement uses TRBV30 and TRBJ2-7, with D uncertain. From germline, CDR1 is GTSNPN and CDR2 SVGIG (reference sequence). The CDR3 consists of 12 residues. V was trimmed by 2 bases and J by 6 bases, leaving 11 bases between them. This chain's CDR3 is CAWSWTGREQYF. CDR3 DNA sequence: TGTGCCTGGAGTTGGACGGGCCGCGAGCAGTACTTC. The full variable domain, with the rest looked up from reference TRBV30 and TRBJ2-7, is SQTIHQWPATLVQPVGSPLSLECTVEGTSNPNLYWYRQAAGRGLQLLFYSVGIGQISSEVPQNLSASRPQDRQFILSSKKLLLSDSGFYLCAWSWTGREQYFGPGTRLTVT.

In its sample, this clonotype was seen a few times. This chain uses TRBV18 with TRBJ1-5, with TRBD1 identical over 9 bases. The CDR3 length is 15 residues. CDR1 and CDR2 (germline): KGHSH, LQKENI. Unmatched junction bases numbered 3, after V lost 0 bases and J lost 6 bases. In DNA form, the CDR3 reads TGTGCCAGCTCACCACCGGGACAGGGAATTCAGCCCCAGCATTTT. Amino acids: CASSPPGQGIQPQHF.

This clonotype was detected once. The chain carries TRBV20-1 and TRBJ2-7; either TRBD1 or TRBD2 may fit D (5 bases each). CDR3 length: 16 amino acids. V lost 0 bases and J lost 0, with 15 bases in between. CDR1 and CDR2 from the germline V gene are DFQATT and SNEGSKA (reference sequence). The CDR3 is CSARDKRDRSSYEQYF. CDR3 DNA sequence: TGCAGTGCTAGAGATAAACGGGACCGGAGCTCCTACGAGCAGTACTTC.

This clonotype has ten or more counts. The chain links TRBV20-1 to TRBJ2-1, with 7 bases matching TRBD1. Germline-derived CDR1 and CDR2 are DFQATT and SNEGSKA (reference sequence). CDR3 length: 13 amino acids. The ends lost 6 bases at V and 5 bases at J; junction bases unmatched: 7. This chain's CDR3 is CSAPRQGNNEQFF. Here the CDR3 DNA reads TGCAGTGCACCCCGACAGGGCAACAATGAGCAGTTCTTC.